This record concerns one TCR beta chain sequence. It has no known antigen specificity. Base-call qualities are not available, and no considerably larger clone is one nucleotide away. The data stem from a study of cytomegalovirus exposure and HLA in healthy donors (dated by TCRdb to 2016 to 2017). Study-level background: A later analysis indicated that the 90 to 150 validation repertoires were generated on the platform also employed for the roughly 650 repertoires of the first cohort. The study was designed to test whether signatures of past pathogen exposure could be identified by cataloging public T cell receptors. Besides the first cohort of roughly 700 subjects, a separate validation cohort made up of 120 different subjects was used. The study combined high-throughput TCR immunosequencing, statistical association of individual TCRs with disease status, and machine learning to predict cytomegalovirus infection status. General findings and caveats noted by the study authors: The authors suggested that the approach could potentially be extended to other disease states and immunological phenotypes. Cytomegalovirus status was reported to be diagnosed by the classifier with high specificity and sensitivity in both the original and validation cohorts. Of the cluster scores, 85% to 95% were above 0 in a later analysis, which found that TCRs clustered in the first cohort also tended to co-occur in the 95 to 150 validation repertoires. A later analysis had no HLA typing for the validation cohort, so co-occurrence there was scored across all 130 or so repertoires. Three of the identified cytomegalovirus-associated TCR beta chains were confirmed in vitro to be specific for cytomegalovirus antigens. The study gave a list of under 200 TCR beta chains associated with cytomegalovirus. While some public TCRs were present in many individuals, most TCR sequences turned up only very rarely across donors.

The donors were included in the validation cohort of some 110 subjects, a group kept apart from the approximately 700-subject first cohort. V is reduced by 5 bases and J by 6 bases, leaving a spacing of 26 bases between them. Its CDR3 holds 19 amino acids, cysteine through phenylalanine. Just the 57-base CDR3 DNA is kept, in frame starting at base 1. For CDR1 and CDR2, the germline V gene lists SGHVS and FNYEAQ. Library preparation was by the immunoSEQ multiplex PCR assay. On the authors' methods: To diagnose cytomegalovirus status from the catalog of TCR beta chain sequences, a statistical classification framework was built. Not all clones reach the TCRdb copy of this immuneACCESS table, which keeps in-frame sequences only. Checked studies attribute under half of the gap to unresolved V genes and leave the rest unexplained. The V and J calls and clone size come from that table; D and trimming were worked out from the DNA. This sample has around 250,000 clones in its table, and around 91% of those were observed once. The ten largest make up roughly 0.38% of the sample.

This TCR came from a woman younger than 30 in good health and CMV-seronegative. Input material: PBMCs. The chain uses TRBV7-6 and TRBJ1-6; matching of 6 bases hints at TRBD1 as the D gene. CDR3 protein: CASSKWGRGGTEPNSPLHF. In nucleotide form, the sequence is TGTGCCAGCAGCAAGTGGGGGCGTGGGGGAACAGAACCTAATTCACCCCTCCACTTT. Reference TRBV7-6 and TRBJ1-6 proteins supply the regions before and after the CDR3; the full variable domain is: GAGVSQSPRYKVTKRGQDVALRCDPISGHVSLYWYRQALGQGPEFLTYFNYEAQQDKSGLPNDRFSAERPEGSISTLTIQRTEQRDSAMYRCASSKWGRGGTEPNSPLHFGNGTRLTVT.